These T cell receptor beta chains were read from a single sample in a study of blood T cell repertoires in COVID-19. Repertoires were generated with immunoSEQ multiplex PCR, while TCRdb's copy carries only in-frame clones and drops some. The repertoire holds 200,000 or so clones, about nine tenths seen once, with less than 7.5% in the top ten. The sequencing input was peripheral blood. These receptors were obtained from a man between 60 and 75 years old who had recovered from COVID-19. Both conserved end residues are part of each CDR3. Fields, in order: D gene, clone size, J gene, V gene, CDR3 protein, CDR3 DNA. D genes are given only for firm matches. Clone size is given for some rows only: seen once, a few or many times, or a class if the clone is expanded.

NA NA TRBJ1-1 TRBV6-2/TRBV6-3 CASSSRAPGTEAFF TGTGCCAGCAGTTCCCGGGCCCCGGGGACTGAAGCTTTCTTT
NA NA TRBJ1-1 TRBV5-1 CASSSPPGLTRVGSTFF TGCGCCAGCAGCTCCCCTCCGGGACTAACACGTGTTGGCAGCACTTTCTTT
TRBD2 NA TRBJ2-7 TRBV6-2/TRBV6-3 CATIPTAGVYEQYF TGTGCCACCATCCCCACGGCGGGGGTATACGAGCAGTACTTC
NA NA TRBJ1-2 TRBV7-9 CASSPTANYGYTF TGTGCCAGCAGCCCGACAGCTAACTATGGCTACACCTTC
TRBD2 NA TRBJ2-1 TRBV5-6 CASSLWTSGRSEQFF TGTGCCAGCAGCTTGTGGACTAGCGGGAGAAGCGAGCAGTTCTTC
TRBD1 once TRBJ2-7 TRBV6-5 CASRPQGKYEQYF TGTGCCAGCAGGCCACAGGGGAAGTACGAGCAGTACTTC
TRBD2 NA TRBJ2-1 TRBV6-2/TRBV6-3 CASSHLAGTYNEQFF TGTGCCAGCAGTCACTTAGCGGGGACCTACAATGAGCAGTTCTTC
NA NA TRBJ2-1 TRBV5-1 CASSIFPGSEQFF TGCGCCAGCAGCATCTTTCCCGGGAGTGAGCAGTTCTTC
TRBD2 NA TRBJ2-7 TRBV6-5 CASKKLRESSYEQYF TGTGCCAGCAAGAAGTTGCGGGAGAGCTCCTACGAGCAGTACTTC
NA NA TRBJ2-2 TRBV13 CASSLDPRPNTGELFF TGTGCCAGCAGCTTAGACCCCAGGCCGAACACCGGGGAGCTGTTTTTT
TRBD1 once TRBJ2-7 TRBV24-1 CATSDPTGNEQYF TGTGCCACCAGTGATCCGACAGGGAACGAGCAGTACTTC
NA NA TRBJ2-7 TRBV7-2 CASSLRDLSSYEQYF TGTGCCAGCAGCTTGCGGGACCTGAGCTCCTACGAGCAGTACTTC
TRBD1 NA TRBJ2-3 TRBV27 CASSLFLGGSTDTQYF TGTGCCAGCAGTTTATTTCTAGGGGGCAGCACAGATACGCAGTATTTT
TRBD2 NA TRBJ2-7 TRBV6-6 CASSYLAGVDEQYF TGTGCCAGCAGTTACCTAGCGGGAGTTGACGAGCAGTACTTC
TRBD1 NA TRBJ2-7 TRBV7-2 CASSLMQGDLYEQYF TGTGCCAGCAGCTTAATGCAGGGGGACCTTTACGAGCAGTACTTC
NA once TRBJ1-5 TRBV12-3/TRBV12-4 CASSFQGLPQHF TGTGCCAGCAGTTTCCAGGGTCTGCCCCAGCATTTT
NA once TRBJ2-3 TRBV5-6 CASGTQGVGTDTQYF TGTGCCAGCGGGACACAGGGCGTAGGCACAGATACGCAGTATTTT
TRBD2 NA TRBJ2-3 TRBV9 CASSAGGAFSTDTQYF TGTGCCAGCAGCGCGGGGGGGGCCTTTAGCACAGATACGCAGTATTTT
TRBD1 NA TRBJ1-1 TRBV19 CASSPRQGAVGTEAFF TGTGCCAGTAGTCCTCGTCAGGGGGCGGTCGGCACTGAAGCTTTCTTT
TRBD2 few TRBJ2-2 TRBV5-4 CASSSRTSGVYTGELFF TGTGCCAGCAGCTCTCGGACTAGCGGGGTTTACACCGGGGAGCTGTTTTTT
TRBD1 NA TRBJ2-1 TRBV5-1 CASSLGTTGQGASNEQFF TGCGCCAGCAGCTTGGGCACCACAGGACAGGGGGCAAGTAATGAGCAGTTCTTC
NA NA TRBJ1-2 TRBV15 CATSRGLAAGYTF TGTGCCACCAGCAGAGGGCTAGCGGCAGGCTACACCTTC
NA NA TRBJ1-6 TRBV2 CASSEGGRGNSPLHF TGTGCCAGCAGTGAAGGGGGCAGGGGTAACTCACCCCTCCACTTT
NA NA TRBJ1-2 TRBV2 CASSVEQIYGYTF TGTGCCAGCAGTGTTGAACAGATCTATGGCTACACCTTC
NA once TRBJ2-5 TRBV7-2 CASSPQRETQYF TGTGCCAGCAGCCCCCAGCGGGAGACCCAGTACTTC
TRBD2 NA TRBJ2-6 TRBV5-1 CASSLRNPGLVTSGANVLTF TGCGCCAGCAGCTTGCGGAACCCGGGACTAGTTACCTCTGGGGCCAACGTCCTGACTTTC
TRBD1 once TRBJ2-1 TRBV5-1 CASRYTGGSYNEQFF TGCGCCAGCAGGTATACAGGGGGCTCCTACAATGAGCAGTTCTTC